The 27 T cell receptor beta chains reported below all come from one sample, sequenced in a study of cytomegalovirus exposure and HLA in healthy donors (TCRdb year 2017). Library construction relied on the immunoSEQ multiplex PCR assay. For the multiplex PCR, a mixture combining 60 forward primers for TCR Vbeta segments and 13 reverse primers for TCR Jbeta segments was used. TCRdb provides this immuneACCESS table in a form limited to in-frame rearrangements. Some clones are lacking; in checked studies, under half of them reflect an unresolved V gene, and why the rest are absent is not known. The sample table shows more than 130,000 clones, and around three quarters are seen once. The ten largest clonotypes hold under 7.5% of the sample. The sample comprised PBMCs. These receptors originate from a man between 40 and 49 years old in good health and CMV-seropositive.

The genes are TRBV10-3 and TRBJ2-7, with D perhaps matching TRBD1 (6 bases). This CDR3 region has 16 residues. Germline V gene data show CDR1 as ENHRY and CDR2 as SYGVKD. V lost 2 bases and J 0 bases, leaving 14 bases between the germline ends. The CDR3 loop is CAISEPGQGGSYEQYF. The CDR3 region has the DNA TGTGCCATCAGTGAGCCCGGCCAAGGGGGCTCCTACGAGCAGTACTTC.

This clone was seen just once. This chain connects TRBV28 to TRBJ1-4; 9 bases fit TRBD1. The CDR3 runs 15 residues. The ends lost 7 bases at V and 8 bases at J; junction bases unmatched: 11. The germline gives CDR1 MDHEN, CDR2 SYDVKM. Here the CDR3 reads CASTQGDRDREKLFF. The CDR3 nucleotides read TGTGCCAGCACCCAAGGGGACAGGGACAGGGAAAAACTGTTTTTT.

The chain couples TRBV5-1 to TRBJ1-1; D is perhaps TRBD1 (6 bases). The germline V and J ends were trimmed by 5 bases and 1 base, with 12 bases remaining between them. In germline, CDR1 is SGHRS, CDR2 YFSETQ. This CDR3 has 14 residues. DNA of the CDR3: TGCGCCAGCAGGGCAGGGGTCGGGAACACTGAAGCTTTCTTT. Its translation: CASRAGVGNTEAFF.

The V and J genes are TRBV5-1 and TRBJ1-2; D gene unclear. The CDR3 has 17 amino acids. Germline CDR1 is SGHRS and CDR2 is YFSETQ. Trimming took 0 bases from V and 2 from J, leaving 17 bases between them. The CDR3: CASSLEVGPAGNYGYTF. The CDR3 DNA follows: TGCGCCAGCAGCTTGGAGGTAGGTCCAGCGGGCAACTATGGCTACACCTTC.

V and J are TRBV7-9 and TRBJ1-1; D not certain. V gave up 3 bases and J gave up 4 bases, with 9 bases separating them. The CDR3 extends over 13 amino acids. Per the germline V gene, CDR1 is SEHNR and CDR2 is FQNEAQ (reference sequence). CDR3 nucleotides: TGTGCCAGCAGCTTTGGTGTGCGCACTGAAGCTTTCTTT. Amino acids: CASSFGVRTEAFF.

The rearrangement links TRBV28 to TRBJ1-4; 7 bases line up with TRBD1. The CDR3 spans 15 residues. Trimming took 2 bases from V and 5 from J; bases not matched to a gene: 5. Germline CDR1 is MDHEN and CDR2 is SYDVKM. The CDR3 here is CASSLRGLPNEKLFF. The DNA of the CDR3 is TGTGCCAGCAGTTTAAGGGGGCTTCCGAATGAAAAACTGTTTTTT.

J is TRBJ1-1 and V is TRBV30, with 7 bases lining up with TRBD1. Germline V gives CDR1 GTSNPN, CDR2 SVGIG (reference sequence). The CDR3 has 15 amino acids. The V segment lost 4 bases and the J segment 0 bases; nucleotides outside the gene matches: 8. The CDR3 sequence: CAWNRGPQMNTEAFF. The DNA of the CDR3 is TGTGCCTGGAACAGGGGTCCCCAAATGAACACTGAAGCTTTCTTT.

J is TRBJ2-7 and V is TRBV5-1, with a tentative D call TRBD2 (6 bases). The CDR3 sequence is 14 residues long. The germline V gene has CDR1 SGHRS and CDR2 YFSETQ. V shed 4 bases and J shed 4 bases, with 15 bases lying between them. The CDR3 loop reads CASSGVTGEYEQYF. CDR3 in DNA: TGCGCCAGCAGCGGCGTTACGGGGGAATACGAGCAGTACTTC.

The chain has TRBV11-2 and TRBJ2-1; D perhaps matches TRBD2 (5 bases). The V and J ends lost 5 bases and 8 bases respectively, with 25 bases between them. The CDR3 runs to 17 residues. Per germline, CDR1 SGHAT and CDR2 FQNNGV. CDR3 amino acids: CASSHPLSVLDGDEQFF. For the CDR3, the DNA is TGTGCCAGCAGCCACCCCCTCAGCGTCCTGGACGGGGATGAGCAGTTCTTC.

This clone occurred a few times. J is TRBJ1-3 and V is TRBV28; TRBD1 agrees at 7 bases. Losses at the gene ends were 7 bases for V and 0 bases for J; bases not matched to a gene: 6. Per germline, CDR1 MDHEN and CDR2 SYDVKM. This CDR3 contains 15 residues. The CDR3 protein is CASTPDRASGNTIYF. CDR3 sequence (DNA): TGTGCCAGCACCCCCGACAGGGCCTCTGGAAACACCATATATTTT.

This sequence joins TRBV7-8 and TRBJ2-1, with 7 bases identical to TRBD2. CDR1 and CDR2 (germline): SGHVS, FQNEAQ. The V and J ends lost 3 bases and 9 bases, in that order; junction bases with no gene match: 5. The CDR3 consists of 13 residues. Here the CDR3 reads CASSFSSGAEQFF. The CDR3 region has the DNA TGTGCCAGCAGCTTTTCGAGCGGGGCTGAGCAGTTCTTC.

The chain joins TRBV19 to TRBJ2-5; 13 nucleotides line up with TRBD2. Trimming took 4 bases from V and 5 from J; bases not matched to a gene: 7. Germline lookup yields CDR1 LNHDA and CDR2 SQIVND (reference sequence). CDR3 length: 16 residues. The CDR3 reads CASSRTSGSGRETQYF. The CDR3, as DNA: TGTGCCAGTAGTAGGACTAGCGGGAGTGGGCGGGAGACCCAGTACTTC.

This chain links TRBV6-5 with TRBJ1-1, with 8 bases identical to TRBD1. The CDR3 spans 15 residues. J lost 7 bases, V lost 5 bases, and 12 bases had no gene match. Per the germline V gene, CDR1 is MNHEY and CDR2 is SVGAGI. CDR3 sequence reads: CASSPRTGPAFEAFF. DNA of the CDR3: TGTGCCAGCAGTCCAAGGACAGGGCCAGCCTTTGAAGCTTTCTTT.

The V call is TRBV19, the J call TRBJ2-2; D gene uncertain. CDR3 length: 11 amino acids. Germline CDR1 is LNHDA and CDR2 is SQIVND (reference sequence). V was shortened by 7 bases and J by 11 bases, with 11 bases between the two germline ends. This chain's CDR3 is CASISPPELFF. The CDR3 DNA reads as TGTGCCAGTATCTCCCCCCCCGAGCTGTTTTTT.

The chain couples TRBV5-1 to TRBJ2-1, with a weak D call TRBD2 (6 bases). This CDR3 comprises 17 residues. The V end lost 3 bases, the J end lost 9 bases, and 25 bases lay between the germline ends. Per the germline V gene, CDR1 is SGHRS and CDR2 is YFSETQ. CDR3 coding DNA: TGCGCCAGCAGCTGGAGGGTTAGTCCCCCTACTGGAGGTGAGCAGTTCTTC. Translating gives CASSWRVSPPTGGEQFF.

The chain combines TRBV5-1 with TRBJ2-7, with D maybe TRBD1 (6 bases). CDR1 is SGHRS and CDR2 is YFSETQ in the germline V gene. The germline V and J ends were trimmed by 1 base and 0 bases, with 8 bases remaining between them. CDR3 length: 14 residues. This CDR3 is CASSLQGTSYEQYF. The CDR3 DNA follows: TGCGCCAGCAGCTTGCAGGGGACCTCCTACGAGCAGTACTTC.

Regarding this clone: At one end the junction does not follow the germline gene, possibly because of a read error. The chain recombines TRBV18 with TRBJ2-1, with D possibly being TRBD1 (5 bases). This CDR3 region has 13 residues. CDR1 is KGHSH and CDR2 is LQKENI in the germline V gene. The CDR3 loop is CASSPQGYSEQFF. Written as DNA, the CDR3 is TGTGCCAGCTCACCGCAGGGTTACAGTGAGCAGTTCTTC.

This chain connects TRBV19 to TRBJ2-1, with D possibly matching TRBD1 (6 bases). Trimming pared 6 bases from V and 6 bases from J, leaving 12 bases between. This CDR3 is built from 13 residues. In germline, CDR1 is LNHDA, CDR2 SQIVND (reference sequence). The CDR3 is CASRGHRGNEQFF. CDR3 DNA: TGTGCCAGTAGGGGACACCGCGGCAATGAGCAGTTCTTC.

The chain employs TRBV19 and TRBJ1-2, with TRBD1 identical over 12 bases. The J segment lost 4 bases and the V segment lost 3 bases, leaving 3 bases of the junction unmatched. CDR1 and CDR2 (germline): LNHDA, SQIVND (reference sequence). This CDR3 spans 15 amino acids. The CDR3 region is CASSIGTGGSYGYTF. The CDR3 coding sequence is TGTGCCAGTAGTATCGGGACAGGGGGCTCCTATGGCTACACCTTC.

A few counts support this clone. The chain joins TRBV29-1 to TRBJ2-5, with 8 positions matching TRBD1. The germline V gene has CDR1 SQVTM and CDR2 ANQGSEA. V was pared by 7 bases and J by 4 bases, with 8 bases of the junction left unmatched. The CDR3 covers 13 residues. The chain's CDR3 is CSGDPGGGETQYF. DNA of the CDR3: TGCAGCGGTGACCCAGGGGGCGGAGAGACCCAGTACTTC.

CDR3 nucleotides: TGTGCCAGTAGTATTAGGGGCCGTGAAGCTTTCTTT. Translated, it gives CASSIRGREAFF. The chain links TRBV19 to TRBJ1-1; possibly TRBD1 for D (5 bases). The germline CDR1 and CDR2 sequences are LNHDA and SQIVND (reference sequence). Trimming shortened V by 3 bases and J by 7 bases, and 9 bases separated the two germline ends. The length of the CDR3 is 12 residues.

CDR3 sequence reads: CAINRGEGNEQFF. DNA for the CDR3: TGTGCCATCAACAGGGGCGAGGGCAATGAGCAGTTCTTC. The V call is TRBV10-3, the J call TRBJ2-1; 7 bases align to TRBD1. This CDR3 region has 13 residues. V lost 7 bases, J lost 6 bases, and 6 bases stayed unmatched. Germline loops: CDR1 ENHRY, CDR2 SYGVKD.

The V call is TRBV5-6, the J call TRBJ2-5; 7 nucleotides match TRBD1. V was pared by 6 bases and J by 4 bases, with 9 bases of the junction left unmatched. This CDR3 has 14 amino acids. Germline V lookup: CDR1 SGHDT, CDR2 YYEEEE. The CDR3 reads CASTPSTGIETQYF. Written as DNA, the CDR3 is TGTGCCAGCACCCCATCGACAGGGATAGAGACCCAGTACTTC. Using reference TRBV5-6 and TRBJ2-5 for the parts outside the CDR3, the full variable domain is DAGVTQSPTHLIKTRGQQVTLRCSPKSGHDTVSWYQQALGQGPQFIFQYYEEEERQRGNFPDRFSGHQFPNYSSELNVNALLLGDSALYLCASTPSTGIETQYFGPGTRLLVL.

The V call is TRBV2, the J call TRBJ2-1; D is possibly TRBD2 (6 bases). V was clipped by 6 bases and J by 3 bases, with 15 bases between them. The CDR3 length is 15 residues. Germline V CDR1 and CDR2: SNHLY, FYNNEI. This chain's CDR3 is CASSVIISGYNEQFF. CDR3 sequence (DNA): TGTGCCAGCAGCGTAATCATTAGCGGCTACAATGAGCAGTTCTTC.

The rearrangement uses TRBV5-1 and TRBJ2-7; 9 bases are shared with TRBD1. Unmatched junction bases numbered 12, after V lost 4 bases and J lost 7 bases. Germline V gene data show CDR1 as SGHRS and CDR2 as YFSETQ. There are 15 residues in the CDR3. DNA for the CDR3: TGCGCCAGCAGCCTGGGAGGGACAGGGATAAAAGAGCAGTACTTC. Protein sequence: CASSLGGTGIKEQYF.

This rearrangement joins TRBV5-1 to TRBJ2-1; the match to TRBD2 covers 10 bases. The junction had 5 bases not matched to a gene; V was cut back by 0 bases and J by 2 bases. CDR1 is SGHRS and CDR2 is YFSETQ in the germline V gene. This CDR3 has 17 residues. CDR3 in amino acids: CASSLVPSGGPYNEQFF. Here the CDR3 DNA reads TGCGCCAGCAGCTTGGTCCCTAGCGGGGGTCCCTACAATGAGCAGTTCTTC. Combining the CDR3 with reference TRBV5-1 and TRBJ2-1 gives the whole variable domain KAGVTQTPRYLIKTRGQQVTLSCSPISGHRSVSWYQQTPGQGLQFLFEYFSETQRNKGNFPGRFSGRQFSNSRSEMNVSTLELGDSALYLCASSLVPSGGPYNEQFFGPGTRLTVL.

The V gene is TRBV6-6, the J gene TRBJ1-4; no clear D. V was cut by 6 bases and J by 7 bases, with 12 bases left in between. The CDR3 covers 13 residues. Germline-derived CDR1 and CDR2 are MNHNY and SVGAGI (reference sequence). CDR3 region: CASRPGRVEKLFF. CDR3 DNA sequence: TGTGCCAGCAGGCCCGGGAGGGTTGAAAAACTGTTTTTT.